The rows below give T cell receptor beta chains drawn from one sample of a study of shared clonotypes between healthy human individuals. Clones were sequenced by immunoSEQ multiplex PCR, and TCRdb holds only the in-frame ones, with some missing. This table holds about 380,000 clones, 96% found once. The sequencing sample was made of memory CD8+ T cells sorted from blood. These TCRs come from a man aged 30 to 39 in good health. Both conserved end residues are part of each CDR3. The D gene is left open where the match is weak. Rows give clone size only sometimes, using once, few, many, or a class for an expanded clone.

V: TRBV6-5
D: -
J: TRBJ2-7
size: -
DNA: TGTGCCAGCAGGGGGGGCCAGCTCTCAACCCGCGAGCAGTACTTC
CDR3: CASRGGQLSTREQYF

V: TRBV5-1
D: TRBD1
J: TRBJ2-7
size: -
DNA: TGCGCCAGCAGCTCCTACAGGGGGCTGTCCTACGAGCAGTACTTC
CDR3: CASSSYRGLSYEQYF

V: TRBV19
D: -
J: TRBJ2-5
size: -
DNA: TGTGCCAGTAGCGAAACTAGTACAGAGACCCAGTACTTC
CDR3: CASSETSTETQYF

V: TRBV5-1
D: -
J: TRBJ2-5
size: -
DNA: TGCGCCAGCAGCCCGGGACTCCATGGGGAGACCCAGTACTTC
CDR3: CASSPGLHGETQYF

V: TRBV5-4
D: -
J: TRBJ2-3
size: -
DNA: TGTGCCAGCAGCTGGGGTGGGGTGGCAGATACGCAGTATTTT
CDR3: CASSWGGVADTQYF

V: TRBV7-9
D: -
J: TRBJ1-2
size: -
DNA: TGTGCCAGCAGCTTAGGAGGGGAACGCAGCTATGGCTACACCTTC
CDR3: CASSLGGERSYGYTF

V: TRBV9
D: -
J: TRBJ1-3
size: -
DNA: TGTGCCAGCAGCGAATGGGTCCCCGACAGGATCCACTCTGGAAACACCATATATTTT
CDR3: CASSEWVPDRIHSGNTIYF

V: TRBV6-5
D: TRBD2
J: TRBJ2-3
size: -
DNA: TGTGCCAGCAGTTATAGTGGGACTAGCGGATATACGCAGTATTTT
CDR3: CASSYSGTSGYTQYF

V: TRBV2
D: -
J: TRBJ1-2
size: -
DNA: TGTGCCAGCCGCAGACAGGAGTATGGCTACACCTTC
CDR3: CASRRQEYGYTF

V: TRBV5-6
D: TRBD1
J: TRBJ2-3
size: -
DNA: TGTGCCAGCAGCTTGGCCAACAGGGGAGAGGCAGATACGCAGTATTTT
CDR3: CASSLANRGEADTQYF

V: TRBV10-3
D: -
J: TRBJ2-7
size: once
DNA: TGTGCCATCAGTGGGCCGGGAATTGGGGGCTACGAGCAGTACTTC
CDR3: CAISGPGIGGYEQYF

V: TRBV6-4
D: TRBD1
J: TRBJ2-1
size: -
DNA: TGTGCCAGCAGTCGGGACAGGTCGGATGAGCAGTTCTTC
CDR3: CASSRDRSDEQFF

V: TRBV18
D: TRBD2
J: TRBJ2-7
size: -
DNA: TGTGCCAGCTCACCGTCTAGCGGGAGCTCCTACGAGCAGTACTTC
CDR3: CASSPSSGSSYEQYF

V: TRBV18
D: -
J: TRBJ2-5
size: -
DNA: TGTGCCAGCTCACCTTGGGAGACCCAGTACTTC
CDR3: CASSPWETQYF

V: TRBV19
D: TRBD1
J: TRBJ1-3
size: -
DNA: TGTGCGACAGGGGGCCCGAGCTCTGGAAACACCATATATTTT
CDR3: CATGGPSSGNTIYF

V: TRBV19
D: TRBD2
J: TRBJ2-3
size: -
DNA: TGTGCCAGTAGTATCGGGACTAGCAGTTCTAGCACAGATACGCAGTATTTT
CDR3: CASSIGTSSSSTDTQYF

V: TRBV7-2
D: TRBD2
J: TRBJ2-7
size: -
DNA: TGTGCCAGCAGCTTTAGCGGGAGCGAGCAGTACTTC
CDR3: CASSFSGSEQYF

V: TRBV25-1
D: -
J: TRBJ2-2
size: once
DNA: TGTGCCAGCAGTGCGGACAGACACACCGGGGAGCTGTTTTTT
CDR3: CASSADRHTGELFF

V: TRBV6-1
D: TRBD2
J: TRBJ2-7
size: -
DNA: TGTGCCAGCAGGCTAGCGGGAGGTAGGGACGAGCAGTACTTC
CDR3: CASRLAGGRDEQYF

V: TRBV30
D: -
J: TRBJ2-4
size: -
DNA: TGTGCCTGGAAGGGGATCAAAAACATTCAGTACTTC
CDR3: CAWKGIKNIQYF

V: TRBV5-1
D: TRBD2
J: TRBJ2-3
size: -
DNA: TGCGCCAGCAGCTTGGCTCTAACTAGGACTAGCCTTCTGACGGATACGCAGTATTTT
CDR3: CASSLALTRTSLLTDTQYF

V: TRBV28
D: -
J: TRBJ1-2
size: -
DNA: TGTGCCAGCAGTTTTGGGGCCACCAGGAGGTATGGCTACACCTTC
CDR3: CASSFGATRRYGYTF

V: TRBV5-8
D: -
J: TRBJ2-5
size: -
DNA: TGTGCCAGCAGCATCCTTGGGGCAGCAGACGAGACCCAGTACTTC
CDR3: CASSILGAADETQYF

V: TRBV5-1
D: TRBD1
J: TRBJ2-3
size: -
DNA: TGCGCCAGCAGCTTGCAGACACAGGGGCGGGATACGCAGTATTTT
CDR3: CASSLQTQGRDTQYF

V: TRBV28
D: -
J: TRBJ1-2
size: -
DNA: TGTGCCAGCATTTCCGGGGGCGGGTGGGGCTACACCTTC
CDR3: CASISGGGWGYTF

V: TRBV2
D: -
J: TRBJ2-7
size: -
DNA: TGTGCCAGCAGTCGGGCTTCCTACGAGCAGTACTTC
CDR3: CASSRASYEQYF

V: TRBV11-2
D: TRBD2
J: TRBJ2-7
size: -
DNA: TGTGCCAGCAGCGACGGACTAGCGGATTCCTACGAGCAGTACTTC
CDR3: CASSDGLADSYEQYF

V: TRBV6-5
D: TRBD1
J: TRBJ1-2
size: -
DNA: TGTGCCAGCAGTTACCTGGGACAGGGTTTTGGCTACACCTTC
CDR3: CASSYLGQGFGYTF

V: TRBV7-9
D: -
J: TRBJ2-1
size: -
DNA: TGTGCCAGCAGCCCGGAACCGACTCCTTTCGATGAGCAGTTCTTC
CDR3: CASSPEPTPFDEQFF

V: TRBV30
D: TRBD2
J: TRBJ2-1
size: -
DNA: TGTGCCTGGAGTGCCAACGGGGGGACTAGCGGGACAAATGAGCAGTTCTTC
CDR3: CAWSANGGTSGTNEQFF

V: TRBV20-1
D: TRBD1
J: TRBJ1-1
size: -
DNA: TGCAGTGCTTACAGGGGCACTGAAGCTTTCTTT
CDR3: CSAYRGTEAFF

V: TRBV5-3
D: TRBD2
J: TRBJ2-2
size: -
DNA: TGTGCCAGAAGCCCCAGTGAGCGGGAGGGCCGATTTTACACCGGGGAGCTGTTTTTT
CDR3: CARSPSEREGRFYTGELFF

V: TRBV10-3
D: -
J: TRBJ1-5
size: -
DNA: TGTGCCATCGGCGTGGGGACGCCCCAGCATTTT
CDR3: CAIGVGTPQHF

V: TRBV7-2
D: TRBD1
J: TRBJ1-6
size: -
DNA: TGTGCCAGCCGGGACAGGGAATATTCACCCCTCCACTTT
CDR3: CASRDREYSPLHF

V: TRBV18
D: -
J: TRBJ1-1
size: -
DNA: TGTGCCAGCTCATCGACAGGAGGGATACCTGAAGCTTTCTTT
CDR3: CASSSTGGIPEAFF

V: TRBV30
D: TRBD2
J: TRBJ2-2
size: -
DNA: TGTGCCTGGTCGGGAGGGGGGGAGCTGTTTTTT
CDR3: CAWSGGGELFF

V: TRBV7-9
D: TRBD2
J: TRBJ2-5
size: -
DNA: TGTGCCAGCAGCTTAGCGCTTGCGGGAGGGCGAGAGACCCAGTACTTC
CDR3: CASSLALAGGRETQYF

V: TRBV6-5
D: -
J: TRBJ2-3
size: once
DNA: TGTGCCAGCAGCTCCGGGACTCCCCTGGATACGCAGTATTTT
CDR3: CASSSGTPLDTQYF

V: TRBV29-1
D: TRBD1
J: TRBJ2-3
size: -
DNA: TGCAGCTCGTCGGAAGCGCAGGGGGCAGATACGCAGTATTTT
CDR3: CSSSEAQGADTQYF

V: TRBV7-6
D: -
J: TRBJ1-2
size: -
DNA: TGTGCCAGCGGGGATTTCTATGGCTACACCTTC
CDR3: CASGDFYGYTF

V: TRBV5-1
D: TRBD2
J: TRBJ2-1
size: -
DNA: TGCGCCAGCAGCTTGCGCGGGAGAGGCTCCTACAATGAGCAGTTCTTC
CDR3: CASSLRGRGSYNEQFF